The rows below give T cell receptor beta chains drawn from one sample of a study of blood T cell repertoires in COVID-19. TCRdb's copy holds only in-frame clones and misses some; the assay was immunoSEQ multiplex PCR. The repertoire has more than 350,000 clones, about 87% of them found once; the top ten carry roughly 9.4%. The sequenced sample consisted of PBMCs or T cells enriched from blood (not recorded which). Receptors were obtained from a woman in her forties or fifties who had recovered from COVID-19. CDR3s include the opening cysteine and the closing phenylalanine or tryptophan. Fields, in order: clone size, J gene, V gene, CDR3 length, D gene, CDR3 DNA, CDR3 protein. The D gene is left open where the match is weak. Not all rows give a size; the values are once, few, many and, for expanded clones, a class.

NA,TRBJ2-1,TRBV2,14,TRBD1,TGTGCCAGCCTTCTCCAGGGGGCCGGCAATGAGCAGTTCTTC,CASLLQGAGNEQFF
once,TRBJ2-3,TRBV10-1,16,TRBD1,TGCGCCAGCAGGGCAGGGGGCGATCCTAGCACAGATACGCAGTATTTT,CASRAGGDPSTDTQYF
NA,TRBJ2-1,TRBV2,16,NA,TGTGCCAGCAGCTCAGGACTCGAAAGCTCCTACAATGAGCAGTTCTTC,CASSSGLESSYNEQFF
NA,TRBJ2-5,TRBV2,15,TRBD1,TGTGCCAGCAGTATGGGACAGACCCCCCGGGAGACCCAGTACTTC,CASSMGQTPRETQYF
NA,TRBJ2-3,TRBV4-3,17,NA,TGCGCCAGCAGCCAAGATAAGAGGGCAACGCACACAGATACGCAGTATTTT,CASSQDKRATHTDTQYF
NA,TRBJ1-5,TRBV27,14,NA,TGTGCCAGCAGTCGTTCCGGGGTGAGTCAGCCCCAGCATTTT,CASSRSGVSQPQHF
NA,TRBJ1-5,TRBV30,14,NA,TGTGCCTGGAGTGTGACCAGGGCGAATCAGCCCCAGCATTTT,CAWSVTRANQPQHF
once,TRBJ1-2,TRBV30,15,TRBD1,TGTGCCTGGAGCCCCGGGACAGGGGGACACTATGGCTACACCTTC,CAWSPGTGGHYGYTF
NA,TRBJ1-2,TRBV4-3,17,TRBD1,TGCGCCAGCAGCGGACGGACAGGGGGCATTGGGGATTCTGGCTACACCTTC,CASSGRTGGIGDSGYTF
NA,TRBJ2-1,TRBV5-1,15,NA,TGCGCCAGCAGCTTAGTGGAGCCGCTCTACAATGAGCAGTTCTTC,CASSLVEPLYNEQFF
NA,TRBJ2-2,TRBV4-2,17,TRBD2,TGTGCCAGCAGCCAAGGCTCGGGGGGGAGGAACACCGGGGAGCTGTTTTTT,CASSQGSGGRNTGELFF
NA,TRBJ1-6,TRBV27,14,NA,TGTGCCAGCAGGCCCGGACAGCAGAATTCACCCCTCCACTTT,CASRPGQQNSPLHF
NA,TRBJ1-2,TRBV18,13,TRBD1,TGTGCCAGCTCACCCGGGACAGTCGATGGCTACACCTTC,CASSPGTVDGYTF
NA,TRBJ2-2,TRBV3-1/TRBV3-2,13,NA,TGTGCCAGCAGCCACTTAAACACCGGGGAGCTGTTTTTT,CASSHLNTGELFF
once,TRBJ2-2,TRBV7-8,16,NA,TGTGCCAGCAGGGGGATCAGGGTAGCGAACACCGGGGAGCTGTTTTTT,CASRGIRVANTGELFF
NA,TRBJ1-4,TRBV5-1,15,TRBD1,TGCGCCAGCAGCCGCTCCGGGACAGGGAGTGAAAAACTGTTTTTT,CASSRSGTGSEKLFF
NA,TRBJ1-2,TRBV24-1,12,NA,TGTGCCACCAGTGATCCCTCCCGGGGCTACACCTTC,CATSDPSRGYTF
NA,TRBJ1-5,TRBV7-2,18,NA,TGTGCCAGCAGCTTAGAGGTGGGAGGAGGCCCTAGCAATCAGCCCCAGCATTTT,CASSLEVGGGPSNQPQHF
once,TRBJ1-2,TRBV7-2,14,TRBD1,TGTGCCAGCAGCCAAACCGACAGGGCGGGCGGCTACACCTTC,CASSQTDRAGGYTF
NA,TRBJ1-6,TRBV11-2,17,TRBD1,TGTGCCAGCAGCTTAAGGGGCCCAGGACAGGCTAATTCACCCCTCCACTTT,CASSLRGPGQANSPLHF
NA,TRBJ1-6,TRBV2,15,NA,TGTGCCACCAAAGGTGCACGGGGAACAAATTCACCCCTCCACTTT,CATKGARGTNSPLHF
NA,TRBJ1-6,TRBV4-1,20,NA,TGCGCCAGCAGCCAAGAAAGAACCCCCCGAGGGGGCTCCTATAATTCACCCCTCCACTTT,CASSQERTPRGGSYNSPLHF
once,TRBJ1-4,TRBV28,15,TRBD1,TGTGCCAGCAGGTCGATGGGACAGGGTCAGGAAAAACTGTTTTTT,CASRSMGQGQEKLFF
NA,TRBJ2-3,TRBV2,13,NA,TGTGCCAGCGGTGTACTTAGCACAGATACGCAGTATTTT,CASGVLSTDTQYF
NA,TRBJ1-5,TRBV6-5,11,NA,TGTGCCAGCAGCAGAAATCAGCCCCAGCATTTT,CASSRNQPQHF
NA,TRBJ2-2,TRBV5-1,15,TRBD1,TGCGCCAGCAGCTTGTATAACAGGGGGGCCGGGGAGCTGTTTTTT,CASSLYNRGAGELFF
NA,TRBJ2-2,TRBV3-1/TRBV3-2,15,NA,TGTGCCAGCAGACGAACCACAGGAAACACCGGGGAGCTGTTTTTT,CASRRTTGNTGELFF
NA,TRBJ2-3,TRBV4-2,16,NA,TGTGCCAGCAGCCAAGAGGCGGGGCGTCCCACAGATACGCAGTATTTT,CASSQEAGRPTDTQYF
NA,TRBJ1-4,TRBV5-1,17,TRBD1,TGCGCCAGCACCTTGGGAGACAGGGCGCTCCCTAATGAAAAACTGTTTTTT,CASTLGDRALPNEKLFF
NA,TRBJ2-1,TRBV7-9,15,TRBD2,TGTGCCAGCAGCTCACCGGGACTAGCTTACAATGAGCAGTTCTTC,CASSSPGLAYNEQFF
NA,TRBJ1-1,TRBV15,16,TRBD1,TGTGCCACCAGCAGAGGGTTCCAGGGGGCGAACACTGAAGCTTTCTTT,CATSRGFQGANTEAFF
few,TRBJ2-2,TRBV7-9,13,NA,TGTGCCAGCAGGAGTCGGGACACCGGGGAGCTGTTTTTT,CASRSRDTGELFF
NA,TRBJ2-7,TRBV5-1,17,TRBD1,TGCGCCAGCAGCTTGGTTTATAGGGACAGGGACACCTACGAGCAGTACTTC,CASSLVYRDRDTYEQYF
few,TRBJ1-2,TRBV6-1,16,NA,TGTGCCAGCAGTGTCCTCTCAGTCAACGCTAACTATGGCTACACCTTC,CASSVLSVNANYGYTF
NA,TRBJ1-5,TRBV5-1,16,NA,TGCGCCAGCGGGAGTATGGAGGGCCTTAGCAATCAGCCCCAGCATTTT,CASGSMEGLSNQPQHF
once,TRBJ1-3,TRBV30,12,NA,TGTGCCTGGGACAGTTCTGGAAACACCATATATTTT,CAWDSSGNTIYF
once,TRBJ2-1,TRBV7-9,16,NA,TGTGCCAGCAGCTTGAGTGCGTCAAGCTCCTACAATGAGCAGTTCTTC,CASSLSASSSYNEQFF
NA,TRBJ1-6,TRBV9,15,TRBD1,TGTGCCAGCAACAGGGGGCCCTCCTATAATTCACCCCTCCACTTT,CASNRGPSYNSPLHF
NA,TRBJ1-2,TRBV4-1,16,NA,TGCGCCAGCAGCCAAGACCCCCTCCCGGGGAACTATGGCTACACCTTC,CASSQDPLPGNYGYTF